The 4 T cell receptor beta chains below all came from one sample that was sequenced in a study of cytomegalovirus exposure and HLA in healthy donors. PCR primers comprised 60 Vbeta and 13 Jbeta primers. The repertoire was sequenced with immunoSEQ multiplex PCR; TCRdb's copy has only in-frame clones and lacks some. The sample's table shows approximately 110,000 clones. Input material: PBMCs. Source of these receptors: a man aged 25 to 40 in good health and CMV-seronegative.

This sequence joins TRBV7-2 and TRBJ2-3; D gene unclear. The CDR3 has 14 amino acids. Germline V gives CDR1 SGHTA, CDR2 FQGNSA. The V and J ends lost 5 bases and 4 bases respectively, with 13 bases between them. CDR3 residues: CASSLLGEADTQYF. CDR3 bases: TGTGCCAGCAGCCTCCTCGGTGAGGCAGATACGCAGTATTTT.

The chain employs TRBV10-1 and TRBJ1-5, with a possible D match to TRBD1 (5 bases). Germline CDR1 reads WNHNN; CDR2 reads SYGVQD (reference sequence). V lost 8 bases and J 6 bases, leaving 20 bases between the germline ends. The CDR3 runs to 15 residues. The CDR3 loop is CASFGGGEYSQPQHF. In nucleotides, the CDR3 is TGCGCCAGCTTCGGGGGAGGGGAATATAGTCAGCCCCAGCATTTT.

The chain links TRBV27 to TRBJ1-1; TRBD1 aligns across 7 bases. CDR3 length: 13 residues. CDR1 and CDR2 (germline): MNHEY, SMNVEV (reference sequence). The J segment lost 1 base and the V segment lost 6 bases, leaving 2 bases of the junction unmatched. In nucleotides, the CDR3 is TGTGCCAGCAGACCAGGGGGGAACACTGAAGCTTTCTTT. Protein product: CASRPGGNTEAFF.

The chain has TRBV19 and TRBJ2-1, with 10 positions matching TRBD1. Germline trimming cut 1 base from V and 3 bases from J; bases unmatched to any gene: 0. CDR3 size: 15 residues. Germline CDR1 reads LNHDA; CDR2 reads SQIVND (reference sequence). This chain's CDR3 is CASSIGTGGYNEQFF. The DNA for the CDR3 is TGTGCCAGTAGTATAGGGACAGGGGGCTACAATGAGCAGTTCTTC. The variable domain in full, completed from reference TRBV19 and TRBJ2-1, reads DGGITQSPKYLFRKEGQNVTLSCEQNLNHDAMYWYRQDPGQGLRLIYYSQIVNDFQKGDIAEGYSVSREKKESFPLTVTSAQKNPTAFYLCASSIGTGGYNEQFFGPGTRLTVL.